The sample holds a few counts of the clone carrying this T cell receptor beta chain. Its antigen is unknown. This entry is derived from a study of blood T cells in healthy people across ages. General study results and limits: PBMCs left unsorted prevented a conclusive naive versus antigen-experienced comparison. A strong correlation between TCR beta diversity and naive T cell percentage was seen.

A sample-barcoded 5' primer and a J-beta primer mix were used in a second PCR of about 6 to 12 cycles. TCRdb re-analysed the 5' RACE reads in MiXCR, keeping a single row per CDR3 protein. This sample has some 1.5 million distinct CDR3 sequences, with approximately 43% found just once. Sequenced input: blood. This receptor was taken from a woman younger than 35 in good health.

The CDR3 region has the DNA TGCGCCAGCAGCCAAGATCGAGGGACAGGGGGGTACAATGAGCAGTTCTTC. Its translation: CASSQDRGTGGYNEQFF. The chain combines TRBV4-1 with TRBJ2-1, with 11 positions matching TRBD1. The CDR3 spans 17 residues. V trimming: 0 bases; J trimming: 4 bases; junction bases outside the gene matches: 5. CDR1 is MGHRA, CDR2 YSYEKL, per germline.